The rows below give T cell receptor beta chains drawn from one sample of a study of blood T cell repertoires in COVID-19. TCRdb keeps only in-frame clones here, not all; method: immunoSEQ multiplex PCR. The data show about 140,000 clones, with 80% to 90% seen just once and approximately 1.5% held by the top ten. The sample comprised peripheral blood. The receptor source for this set is a woman aged 55-70 years with acute or convalescent COVID-19. CDR3s include the opening cysteine and the closing phenylalanine or tryptophan. The D gene is left open where the match is weak. A row's size may be missing; if present it is once, few, many or a size class.

>TRBJ1-2|NA|NA|TRBV28
CASSEEANYGYTF
TGTGCCAGCAGCGAGGAGGCCAACTATGGCTACACCTTC
>TRBJ2-5|NA|NA|TRBV7-2
CASSLQGARETQYF
TGTGCCAGCAGCCTACAGGGCGCGCGAGAGACCCAGTACTTC
>TRBJ1-2|NA|NA|TRBV11-2
CASSLGYSEGGGYTF
TGTGCCAGCAGCTTAGGGTATAGTGAAGGAGGGGGCTACACCTTC
>TRBJ2-1|NA|NA|TRBV5-1
CASSFSIGGDEQFF
TGCGCCAGCAGCTTCTCCATAGGGGGTGATGAGCAGTTCTTC
>TRBJ1-4|NA|NA|TRBV5-1
CASSFSGMGEKLFF
TGCGCCAGCAGCTTCAGCGGGATGGGTGAAAAACTGTTTTTT
>TRBJ2-5|TRBD2|NA|TRBV20-1
CSASVASGGRETQYF
TGCAGTGCTAGTGTTGCTAGCGGGGGGAGGGAGACCCAGTACTTC
>TRBJ1-2|NA|NA|TRBV7-2
CASSPQQGNYGYTF
TGTGCCAGCAGTCCACAACAGGGAAACTATGGCTACACCTTC
>TRBJ2-5|NA|NA|TRBV7-2
CASSLASRNQETQYF
TGTGCCAGCAGCTTAGCGTCGCGAAACCAAGAGACCCAGTACTTC
>TRBJ1-1|NA|NA|TRBV7-9
CASSLGTTNPEAFF
TGTGCCAGCAGCTTAGGGACAACGAACCCGGAAGCTTTCTTT
>TRBJ2-2|NA|once|TRBV5-1
CASSRGPGAGELFF
TGCGCCAGCAGCAGGGGCCCAGGCGCCGGGGAGCTGTTTTTT
>TRBJ2-1|TRBD2|NA|TRBV5-1
CASEEVNSGREQFF
TGCGCCAGCGAAGAAGTAAATAGCGGGAGAGAGCAGTTCTTC
>TRBJ1-5|NA|once|TRBV7-9
CASSIHALHSNQPQHF
TGTGCCAGCAGTATTCATGCGCTGCATAGCAATCAGCCCCAGCATTTT
>TRBJ1-5|TRBD1|NA|TRBV19
CASSIIAGGPANQPQHF
TGTGCCAGTAGTATAATTGCAGGGGGCCCCGCCAATCAGCCCCAGCATTTT
>TRBJ1-1|NA|NA|TRBV25-1
CASSELPGQEAFF
TGTGCCAGCAGTGAACTTCCAGGACAAGAAGCTTTCTTT
>TRBJ1-5|NA|NA|TRBV5-6
CASSLPATAGNQPQHF
TGTGCCAGCAGCTTGCCAGCTACGGCGGGCAATCAGCCCCAGCATTTT
>TRBJ2-3|NA|NA|TRBV29-1
CSGIVDTQYF
TGCAGCGGTATCGTGGATACGCAGTATTTT
>TRBJ2-1|TRBD2|NA|TRBV4-3
CASSQERSGGGQFF
TGCGCCAGCAGCCAAGAGAGATCGGGAGGTGGGCAGTTCTTC
>TRBJ2-7|NA|NA|TRBV12-3/TRBV12-4
CASSPAGAEQYF
TGTGCCAGCAGCCCAGCGGGCGCCGAGCAGTACTTC
>TRBJ2-2|TRBD2|NA|TRBV6-5
CASSGLAGFDGELFF
TGTGCCAGCAGCGGACTAGCGGGGTTTGACGGGGAGCTGTTTTTT
>TRBJ2-2|NA|NA|TRBV13
CASSPTNGGNTGELFF
TGTGCCAGCAGCCCGACCAACGGGGGGAACACCGGGGAGCTGTTTTTT
>TRBJ1-2|NA|NA|TRBV28
CASRTQGGNYGYTF
TGTGCCAGCAGGACACAGGGCGGGAACTATGGCTACACCTTC
>TRBJ1-2|NA|NA|TRBV5-1
CASSLEQETNYGYTF
TGCGCCAGCAGCTTGGAACAGGAAACTAACTATGGCTACACCTTC
>TRBJ1-4|NA|NA|TRBV5-1
CASSLEPGMDEKLFF
TGCGCCAGCAGCTTGGAGCCAGGGATGGATGAAAAACTGTTTTTT
>TRBJ2-3|NA|NA|TRBV24-1
CATSDLRAAGSTDTQYF
TGTGCCACCAGTGATTTACGCGCTGCGGGGAGCACAGATACGCAGTATTTT
>TRBJ2-2|NA|NA|TRBV11-2
CASSLGTNGLTTGELFF
TGTGCCAGCAGCTTAGGGACTAACGGTCTAACCACCGGGGAGCTGTTTTTT
>TRBJ2-3|TRBD2|NA|TRBV9
CASSVSSGITDTQYF
TGTGCCAGCAGCGTTTCTAGCGGGATCACAGATACGCAGTATTTT
>TRBJ1-1|NA|NA|TRBV28
CASSLAVTEAFF
TGTGCCAGCAGTTTAGCGGTCACTGAAGCTTTCTTT
>TRBJ1-1|NA|NA|TRBV30
CAWSVNKNTEAFF
TGTGCCTGGAGTGTAAACAAGAACACTGAAGCTTTCTTT
>TRBJ2-2|TRBD2|NA|TRBV2
CASRGLADTGELFF
TGTGCCAGCAGAGGACTAGCGGACACCGGGGAGCTGTTTTTT
>TRBJ2-1|NA|NA|TRBV2
CASSPGVYNEQFF
TGTGCCAGCAGCCCGGGGGTATACAATGAGCAGTTCTTC
>TRBJ1-6|NA|NA|TRBV27
CASSLEVNSPLHF
TGTGCCAGCAGTTTAGAGGTCAATTCACCCCTCCACTTT
>TRBJ1-2|TRBD1|NA|TRBV5-1
CASSPDRAYGYTF
TGCGCCAGCAGCCCTGACAGGGCCTATGGCTACACCTTC
>TRBJ2-1|NA|once|TRBV3-1/TRBV3-2
CASSQGLRNEQFF
TGTGCCAGCAGCCAAGGGTTGAGAAATGAGCAGTTCTTC
>TRBJ2-1|TRBD2|NA|TRBV6-2/TRBV6-3
CASSYSAGGLKGEQFF
TGTGCCAGCAGTTACTCTGCGGGAGGGTTAAAGGGTGAGCAGTTCTTC
>TRBJ2-3|NA|NA|TRBV7-3
CASSLGQATDTQYF
TGTGCCAGCAGCTTAGGGCAGGCCACAGATACGCAGTATTTT
>TRBJ2-2|TRBD1|NA|TRBV7-2
CASSPPGGETGELFF
TGTGCCAGCAGCCCCCCAGGGGGCGAAACCGGGGAGCTGTTTTTT
>TRBJ2-1|TRBD1|few|TRBV6-5
CASSWPGQGRNEQFF
TGTGCCAGCAGTTGGCCGGGACAGGGTAGGAATGAGCAGTTCTTC